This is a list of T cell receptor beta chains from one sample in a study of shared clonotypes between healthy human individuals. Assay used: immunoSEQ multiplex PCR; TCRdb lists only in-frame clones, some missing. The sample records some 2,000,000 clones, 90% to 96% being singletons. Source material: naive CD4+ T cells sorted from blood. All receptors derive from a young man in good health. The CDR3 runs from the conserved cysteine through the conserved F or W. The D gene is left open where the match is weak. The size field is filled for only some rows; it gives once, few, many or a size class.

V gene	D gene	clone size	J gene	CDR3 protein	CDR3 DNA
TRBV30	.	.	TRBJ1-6	CAWREGNSPLHF	TGTGCCTGGAGGGAGGGGAATTCACCCCTCCACTTT
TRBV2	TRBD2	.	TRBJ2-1	CASRLAGGRVEQFF	TGTGCCAGCAGACTAGCGGGGGGGCGTGTTGAGCAGTTCTTC
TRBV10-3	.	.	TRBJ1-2	CAISEGQKKVYGYTF	TGTGCCATCAGTGAGGGTCAGAAAAAGGTCTATGGCTACACCTTC
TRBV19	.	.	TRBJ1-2	CASSMGDSETYGYTF	TGTGCCAGTAGTATGGGAGACAGCGAAACCTATGGCTACACCTTC
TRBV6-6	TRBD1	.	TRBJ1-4	CASSYGQGIEKLFF	TGTGCCAGCAGTTACGGACAGGGTATTGAAAAACTGTTTTTT
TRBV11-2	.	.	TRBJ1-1	CASSFGENTEAFF	TGTGCCAGCAGCTTTGGGGAGAACACTGAAGCTTTCTTT
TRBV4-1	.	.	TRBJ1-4	CASSQGQFNEKLFF	TGCGCCAGCAGCCAAGGACAGTTTAATGAAAAACTGTTTTTT
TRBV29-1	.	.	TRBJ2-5	CSAQHPGAETQYF	TGCAGCGCCCAGCACCCGGGGGCGGAGACCCAGTACTTC
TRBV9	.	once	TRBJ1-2	CASSPPTSYGYTF	TGTGCCAGCAGCCCCCCCACTTCCTATGGCTACACCTTC
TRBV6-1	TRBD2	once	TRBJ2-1	CASIPLAGAYNEQFF	TGTGCCAGCATTCCGCTAGCGGGGGCGTACAATGAGCAGTTCTTC
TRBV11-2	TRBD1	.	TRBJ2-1	CASSLRDRENEQFF	TGTGCCAGCAGCTTACGAGACAGGGAGAATGAGCAGTTCTTC
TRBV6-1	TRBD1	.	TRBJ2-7	CASRSAEAGGDEQYF	TGTGCCAGCAGGTCGGCTGAGGCAGGGGGCGACGAGCAGTACTTC
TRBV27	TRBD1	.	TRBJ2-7	CASSSPGQGAYEQYF	TGTGCCAGCAGTTCTCCGGGACAGGGGGCCTACGAGCAGTACTTC
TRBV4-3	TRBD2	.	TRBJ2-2	CASSQGTSGGRAAGELFF	TGCGCCAGCAGCCAAGGGACTAGCGGGGGGAGGGCTGCCGGGGAGCTGTTTTTT
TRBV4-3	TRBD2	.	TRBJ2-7	CASSQDRIAGVYEQYF	TGCGCCAGCAGCCAAGATCGAATAGCGGGAGTTTACGAGCAGTACTTC
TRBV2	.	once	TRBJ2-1	CASVGSSYNEQFF	TGTGCCAGCGTGGGTAGCTCCTACAATGAGCAGTTCTTC
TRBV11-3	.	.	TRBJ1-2	CASSLAGRGYTF	TGTGCCAGCAGCTTAGCAGGGAGAGGCTACACCTTC
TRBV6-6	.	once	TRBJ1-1	CASSYPGSAAFF	TGTGCCAGCAGTTACCCGGGGAGTGCAGCTTTCTTT
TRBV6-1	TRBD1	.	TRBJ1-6	CASSERGQYNSPLHF	TGTGCCAGCAGTGAACGGGGACAGTATAATTCACCCCTCCACTTT
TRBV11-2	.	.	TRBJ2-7	CASSFSRSEAEQYF	TGTGCCAGCAGCTTCTCTAGATCTGAGGCCGAGCAGTACTTC
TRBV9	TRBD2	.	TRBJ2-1	CASSVSSGRTYNEQFF	TGTGCCAGCAGCGTATCAAGCGGGAGGACCTACAATGAGCAGTTCTTC
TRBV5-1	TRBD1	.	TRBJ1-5	CASSLGQGYSNQPQHF	TGCGCCAGCAGCTTGGGACAGGGTTATAGCAATCAGCCCCAGCATTTT
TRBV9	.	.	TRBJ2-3	CASSQWTALDTQYF	TGTGCCAGCAGTCAATGGACAGCTCTTGATACGCAGTATTTT
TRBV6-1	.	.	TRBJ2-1	CASSDFLGAGSYNEQFF	TGTGCCAGCAGTGACTTCCTAGGGGCAGGTTCCTACAATGAGCAGTTCTTC
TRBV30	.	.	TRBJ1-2	CASFPTAEGYGYTF	TGTGCCTCCTTTCCGACGGCAGAGGGGTATGGCTACACCTTC
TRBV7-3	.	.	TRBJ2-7	CASSPTAGFSYEQYF	TGTGCCAGCAGCCCGACGGCAGGATTCTCCTACGAGCAGTACTTC
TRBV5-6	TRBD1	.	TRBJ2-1	CASSFEQGTGLNEQFF	TGTGCCAGCAGCTTTGAGCAGGGGACAGGGTTAAATGAGCAGTTCTTC
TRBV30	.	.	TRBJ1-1	CAWRPDFAGAFF	TGTGCCTGGAGACCCGATTTCGCTGGGGCTTTCTTT
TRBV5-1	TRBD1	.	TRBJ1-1	CASSITGTEAFF	TGCGCCAGCAGCATTACCGGGACAGAGGCTTTCTTT
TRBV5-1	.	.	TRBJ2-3	CASSLEGLGGTDTQYF	TGCGCCAGCAGCTTGGAGGGTCTCGGGGGCACAGATACGCAGTATTTT
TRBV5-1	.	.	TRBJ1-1	CASSLVGGLNTEAFF	TGCGCCAGCAGCTTGGTGGGGGGCTTGAACACTGAAGCTTTCTTT
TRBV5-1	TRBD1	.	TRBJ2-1	CASSPTGNNEQFF	TGCGCCAGCAGCCCGACAGGGAACAATGAGCAGTTCTTC
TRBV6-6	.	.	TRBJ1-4	CASSRTVNEKLFF	TGTGCCAGCAGCCGGACAGTTAATGAAAAACTGTTTTTT
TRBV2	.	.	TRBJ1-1	CASSDRRGNTEAFF	TGTGCCAGCAGTGATCGCAGGGGTAACACTGAAGCTTTCTTT
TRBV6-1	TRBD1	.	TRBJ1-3	CASSERLGQAGNTIYF	TGTGCCAGCAGTGAAAGATTGGGACAGGCTGGAAACACCATATATTTT
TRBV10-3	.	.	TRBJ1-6	CAISDTGTPLHF	TGTGCCATCAGTGATACTGGGACACCCCTCCACTTT
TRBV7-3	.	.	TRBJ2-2	CASSPHPGPTGELFF	TGTGCCAGCAGCCCTCATCCAGGGCCCACCGGGGAGCTGTTTTTT